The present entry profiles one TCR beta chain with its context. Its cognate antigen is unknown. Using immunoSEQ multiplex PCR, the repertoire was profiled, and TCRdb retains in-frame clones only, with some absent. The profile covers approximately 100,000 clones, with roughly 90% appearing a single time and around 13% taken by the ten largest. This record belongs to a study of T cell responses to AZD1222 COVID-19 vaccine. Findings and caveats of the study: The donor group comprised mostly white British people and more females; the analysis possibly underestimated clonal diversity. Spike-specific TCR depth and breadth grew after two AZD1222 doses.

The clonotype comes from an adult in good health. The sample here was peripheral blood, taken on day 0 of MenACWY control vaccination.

The CDR3: CASSLLTGVNTEAFF. The CDR3 coding sequence is TGTGCCAGCAGTTTATTGACAGGGGTGAACACTGAAGCTTTCTTT. This chain joins TRBV28 and TRBJ1-1; 8 positions match TRBD1. The CDR3 length is 15 residues. V lost 1 base, J lost 0 bases, and 1 base stayed unmatched. The germline gives CDR1 MDHEN, CDR2 SYDVKM.